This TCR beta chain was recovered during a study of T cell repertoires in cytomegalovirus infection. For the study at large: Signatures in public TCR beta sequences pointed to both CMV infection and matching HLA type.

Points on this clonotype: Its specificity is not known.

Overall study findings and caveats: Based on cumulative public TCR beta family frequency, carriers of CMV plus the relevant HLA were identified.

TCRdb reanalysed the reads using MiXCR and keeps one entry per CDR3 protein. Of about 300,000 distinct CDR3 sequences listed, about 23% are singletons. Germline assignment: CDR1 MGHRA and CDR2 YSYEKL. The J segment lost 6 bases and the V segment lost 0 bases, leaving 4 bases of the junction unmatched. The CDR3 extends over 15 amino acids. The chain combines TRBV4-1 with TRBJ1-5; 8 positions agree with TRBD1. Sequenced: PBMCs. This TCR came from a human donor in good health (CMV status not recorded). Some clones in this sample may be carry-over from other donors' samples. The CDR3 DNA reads TGCGCCAGCAGCCAAGAGGACAGGGCGAGTCAGCCCCAGCATTTT. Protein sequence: CASSQEDRASQPQHF.